One and the same sample provided the 30 T cell receptor beta chains below, sequenced in a study of T cell responses to AZD1222 COVID-19 vaccine. Sequenced by immunoSEQ multiplex PCR; TCRdb stores in-frame clones only, minus some. The table has around 140,000 clones, 80% to 90% seen once. This specimen was peripheral blood, taken on day 0 of AZD1222 vaccination. All receptors come from an adult in good health.

The chain combines TRBV24-1 with TRBJ2-1, with 8 bases that match TRBD2. The CDR3 totals 15 residues. CDR1 and CDR2 from the germline V gene are KGHDR and SFDVKD. The V and J ends lost 1 base and 9 bases, in that order; junction bases with no gene match: 7. Written as DNA, the CDR3 is TGTGCCACCAGTGATTTAACCGGGGGGGCCTCTGAGCAGTTCTTC. Its translation is CATSDLTGGASEQFF.

The chain's CDR3 is CASSFLVGENSPLHF. The CDR3 bases are TGTGCCAGCAGTTTTCTGGTCGGAGAGAATTCACCCCTCCACTTT. The rearrangement links TRBV28 to TRBJ1-6; D uncertain. V was clipped by 3 bases and J by 7 bases, with 13 bases between them. This CDR3 spans 15 amino acids. Germline-derived CDR1 and CDR2 are MDHEN and SYDVKM.

V is TRBV10-3 and J is TRBJ2-1, with TRBD2 matching 7 bases. Germline V lookup: CDR1 ENHRY, CDR2 SYGVKD. With 0 bases clipped from V and 6 bases from J, the junction kept 2 bases outside the gene matches. This CDR3 comprises 14 residues. The DNA for the CDR3 is TGTGCCATCAGTGAGTCTGCTAGCGGCAATGAGCAGTTCTTC. This encodes CAISESASGNEQFF.

The chain combines TRBV15 with TRBJ1-2; D call uncertain. V lost 1 base to trimming and J lost 4 bases, with 13 bases between them. CDR3 length equals 15 residues. Germline lookup yields CDR1 LNHNV and CDR2 YYDKDF (reference sequence). The CDR3 sequence is CATSRGTTDFYGYTF. The CDR3 DNA reads TGTGCCACCAGCAGAGGAACAACGGATTTCTATGGCTACACCTTC. Variable domain in full (rest from reference TRBV15 and TRBJ1-2): DAMVIQNPRYQVTQFGKPVTLSCSQTLNHNVMYWYQQKSSQAPKLLFHYYDKDFNNEADTPDNFQSRRPNTSFCFLDIRSPGLGDTAMYLCATSRGTTDFYGYTFGSGTRLTVV.

The chain uses TRBV4-1 and TRBJ1-5, with 7 bases matching TRBD1. V shed 4 bases, J shed 3 bases, and the junction held 9 bases outside the gene matches. Germline assignment: CDR1 MGHRA and CDR2 YSYEKL. The CDR3 length is 16 residues. Written as DNA, the CDR3 is TGCGCCAGCAGCCTAAGCTCAGGGGGGAACAATCAGCCCCAGCATTTT. Translated: CASSLSSGGNNQPQHF.

The chain recombines TRBV4-2 with TRBJ2-1; D unresolved. Per germline, CDR1 LGHNA and CDR2 YNFKEQ. Trimming shortened V by 5 bases and J by 0 bases, and 20 bases separated the two germline ends. The CDR3 has 18 residues. CDR3 protein: CASSSRSSAMSSYNEQFF. In DNA form, the CDR3 reads TGTGCCAGCAGCTCCAGATCGTCGGCTATGAGCTCCTACAATGAGCAGTTCTTC.

J is TRBJ1-2 and V is TRBV27; perhaps TRBD1 as D (6 bases). The CDR3 runs 15 residues. Trimming stripped 6 bases from V and 5 bases from J, with 19 bases between. The germline V gene has CDR1 MNHEY and CDR2 SMNVEV (reference sequence). CDR3 DNA sequence: TGTGCCAGCAGCCCGGGGGGGGCCGGGCCATATGGCTACACCTTC. It codes for CASSPGGAGPYGYTF.

This clone appeared once. This chain uses TRBV6-5 with TRBJ1-5; D remains unclear. Germline CDR1 is MNHEY and CDR2 is SVGAGI. V lost 5 bases, J lost 3 bases, and 8 bases lay in between. CDR3 length: 13 residues. The CDR3 sequence is CASSPSFNQPQHF. DNA for the CDR3: TGTGCCAGCAGTCCCTCCTTCAATCAGCCCCAGCATTTT.

The chain joins TRBV6-4 to TRBJ1-6; perhaps TRBD1 as D (5 bases). This CDR3 is 13 amino acids long. Germline CDR1 MRHNA, CDR2 SNTAGT. Trimming took 5 bases from V and 5 from J, leaving 7 bases between them. The CDR3 DNA reads as TGTGCCAGCAGTTGGGACGATAATTCACCCCTCCACTTT. Its protein product is CASSWDDNSPLHF.

The J gene is TRBJ2-1, the V gene TRBV18; D may be TRBD2 (5 bases). Germline CDR1 reads KGHSH; CDR2 reads LQKENI. Deletions cut 0 bases from V and 3 bases from J, with 12 bases between. This CDR3 contains 16 residues. The CDR3 loop is CASSPPTRENYNEQFF. The DNA of the CDR3 is TGTGCCAGCTCACCACCGACGAGGGAGAACTACAATGAGCAGTTCTTC.

J is TRBJ2-7 and V is TRBV20-1; 7 nucleotides align to TRBD1. CDR3 size: 11 residues. Unmatched junction bases numbered 7, after V lost 5 bases and J lost 9 bases. CDR1 is DFQATT, CDR2 SNEGSKA, per germline (reference sequence). The DNA for the CDR3 is TGCAGTGCTGGACAGGTAGGGGGGCAGTACTTC. Protein product: CSAGQVGGQYF.

The V call is TRBV6-2 or TRBV6-3, the J call TRBJ2-1; no clear D gene. CDR1 and CDR2 (germline): MNHEY, SVGEGT. The CDR3 is made up of 12 amino acids. The ends were cut back, 3 bases at V and 8 bases at J, with 8 bases in the middle. The chain's CDR3 is CASSYRQDEQFF. CDR3 coding DNA: TGTGCCAGCAGTTATCGCCAGGATGAGCAGTTCTTC.

This chain links TRBV7-6 with TRBJ2-1, with D maybe TRBD2 (5 bases). V lost 6 bases and J lost 0, with 15 bases in between. In germline, CDR1 is SGHVS, CDR2 FNYEAQ. CDR3 length equals 16 residues. CDR3 in DNA: TGTGCCAGCAGTTCCCCGGACTTGAGCTCCTACAATGAGCAGTTCTTC. It translates to CASSSPDLSSYNEQFF.

The J gene is TRBJ2-1, the V gene TRBV5-1; 7 positions match TRBD2. V lost 4 bases, J lost 3 bases, and 4 bases stayed unmatched. The germline V gene encodes CDR1 SGHRS and CDR2 YFSETQ. CDR3 length: 14 amino acids. CDR3 protein: CASSASGNYNEQFF. In DNA, the CDR3 is TGCGCCAGCAGCGCTAGCGGAAACTACAATGAGCAGTTCTTC.

V gene TRBV11-2 combines with J gene TRBJ2-7; D remains unclear. V lost 2 bases, J lost 2 bases, and 13 bases lay in between. Germline CDR1 is SGHAT and CDR2 is FQNNGV. CDR3 length equals 15 residues. The DNA for the CDR3 is TGTGCCAGCAGCTTAACCCTTACGGAAACCTACGAGCAGTACTTC. Its protein is CASSLTLTETYEQYF.

The V gene is TRBV10-3, the J gene TRBJ2-5; 12 bases align to TRBD2. The CDR3 is 16 residues long. Germline CDR1 and CDR2: ENHRY and SYGVKD. V lost 6 bases, J lost 1 base, and 6 bases stayed unmatched. The CDR3 sequence: CAIRGTSGLFQETQYF. CDR3 in DNA: TGTGCCATCAGGGGGACTAGCGGGCTATTCCAAGAGACCCAGTACTTC.

This clone was seen only once. The chain is built from TRBV19 and TRBJ1-1; no reliable D call. The CDR3 has 12 amino acids. The V and J ends lost 1 base and 4 bases respectively, with 4 bases between them. Germline CDR1 LNHDA, CDR2 SQIVND (reference sequence). CDR3 in amino acids: CASSIGSTEAFF. CDR3 bases: TGTGCCAGTAGTATAGGGAGCACTGAAGCTTTCTTT. Full variable domain (outside the CDR3, taken from reference TRBV19 and TRBJ1-1): DGGITQSPKYLFRKEGQNVTLSCEQNLNHDAMYWYRQDPGQGLRLIYYSQIVNDFQKGDIAEGYSVSREKKESFPLTVTSAQKNPTAFYLCASSIGSTEAFFGQGTRLTVV.

V gene TRBV28 combines with J gene TRBJ1-2; TRBD1 matches at 8 bases. The germline V gene has CDR1 MDHEN and CDR2 SYDVKM. The CDR3 loop spans 13 amino acids. V was pared by 11 bases and J by 7 bases, with 12 bases of the junction left unmatched. The DNA for the CDR3 is TGTGCCTCGATCCCCCAGGGGGCGGTTGGCTACACCTTC. Amino acid sequence: CASIPQGAVGYTF.

V gene TRBV5-1 combines with J gene TRBJ1-4; possibly TRBD1 for D (5 bases). This CDR3 region has 14 residues. V lost 0 bases to trimming and J lost 8 bases, with 11 bases between them. Looked up from germline, CDR1 is SGHRS and CDR2 is YFSETQ. The CDR3 coding sequence is TGCGCCAGCAGCTTGGGGCAGGGAGGCGAAAAACTGTTTTTT. Protein: CASSLGQGGEKLFF.

The rearrangement joins TRBV10-3 to TRBJ2-3; D remains ambiguous. This CDR3 contains 11 residues. CDR1 is ENHRY, CDR2 SYGVKD, per germline. Trimming took 5 bases from V and 2 from J, leaving 2 bases between them. CDR3 sequence: CAISTTDTQYF. DNA of the CDR3: TGTGCCATCAGTACCACAGATACGCAGTATTTT.

V gene TRBV21-1 combines with J gene TRBJ2-2; the DNA was not compared with TRBD1, the D call given in the table. TRBV21-1 is flagged as a pseudogene. The CDR3 covers 17 residues. The CDR3 is CASSKCQVTGRTGELFF. The CDR3 DNA reads TGTGCCAGCAGCAAATGTCAGGTGACAGGACGGACCGGGGAGCTGTTTTTT.

The chain employs TRBV10-2 and TRBJ1-6; D remains unclear. The ends were cut back, 5 bases at V and 0 bases at J, with 14 bases in the middle. The germline CDR1 and CDR2 sequences are WSHSY and SAAADI. The CDR3 runs 17 residues. CDR3 DNA sequence: TGCGCCAGCAGTACGACCTCTGAGAGCTCCTATAATTCACCCCTCCACTTT. Translation gives CASSTTSESSYNSPLHF.

The rearrangement joins TRBV9 to TRBJ2-2, with TRBD1 matching 8 bases. CDR3 length: 18 amino acids. Unmatched junction bases numbered 13, after V lost 0 bases and J lost 6 bases. CDR1 SGDLS and CDR2 YYNGEE come from the germline V gene. The CDR3 loop reads CASSVAAVRTGLSGELFF. The CDR3 coding sequence is TGTGCCAGCAGCGTAGCTGCCGTTCGGACAGGGTTGTCCGGGGAGCTGTTTTTT.

The V and J genes are TRBV6-4 and TRBJ1-5; TRBD1 is a possible D gene (6 bases). This CDR3 is 13 amino acids long. Per germline, CDR1 MRHNA and CDR2 SNTAGT. V lost 8 bases to trimming and J lost 0 bases, with 8 bases between them. CDR3 sequence: CASRTDSNQPQHF. The CDR3, as DNA: TGTGCCAGCCGGACAGATAGCAATCAGCCCCAGCATTTT.

The chain has TRBV10-3 and TRBJ2-7; D remains unclear. Germline assignment: CDR1 ENHRY and CDR2 SYGVKD. V gave up 0 bases and J gave up 6 bases, with 3 bases separating them. The CDR3 is made up of 11 amino acids. DNA of the CDR3: TGTGCCATCAGTGAGTCAGTCGAGCAGTACTTC. Translation gives CAISESVEQYF.

The genes are TRBV30 and TRBJ2-1; tentatively, D is TRBD2 (7 bases). Trimming left V 1 base short and J 2 bases short, with 12 bases between. The germline V gene encodes CDR1 GTSNPN and CDR2 SVGIG (reference sequence). The CDR3 contains 15 residues. The CDR3 is CAWSGGGAPYNEQFF. The CDR3 DNA reads as TGTGCCTGGAGTGGAGGGGGGGCCCCCTACAATGAGCAGTTCTTC.

The chain has TRBV5-1 and TRBJ2-3; 9 bases are shared with TRBD1. CDR1 is SGHRS, CDR2 YFSETQ, per germline. V trimming: 0 bases; J trimming: 5 bases; junction bases outside the gene matches: 4. The CDR3 covers 15 residues. The CDR3 loop is CASSLGQGVGDTQYF. The CDR3 DNA reads as TGCGCCAGCAGCTTGGGACAGGGGGTTGGAGATACGCAGTATTTT.

The chain combines TRBV4-1 with TRBJ1-4; 9 bases map to TRBD1. Germline V lookup: CDR1 MGHRA, CDR2 YSYEKL. The CDR3 runs 15 residues. Germline trimming cut 5 bases from V and 5 bases from J; bases unmatched to any gene: 6. CDR3 loop: CASSNIGQGNEKLFF. The CDR3 bases are TGCGCCAGCAGCAATATCGGACAGGGGAATGAAAAACTGTTTTTT.

The chain recombines TRBV5-4 with TRBJ2-3; TRBD2 aligns across 10 bases. This CDR3 is 14 amino acids long. V gave up 7 bases and J gave up 4 bases; unmatched junction bases: 6. Germline V gene lookup returns CDR1 SGHNT and CDR2 YYREEE (reference sequence). Here the CDR3 DNA reads TGTGCCAGCCTCACTAGCGGGGAGGCAGATACGCAGTATTTT. This sequence encodes CASLTSGEADTQYF.

This chain links TRBV19 with TRBJ2-2; D is uncertain. Trimming cost V 0 bases and J 4 bases, with 12 bases left between them. CDR1 LNHDA and CDR2 SQIVND come from the germline V gene (reference sequence). The CDR3 extends over 16 amino acids. The CDR3 DNA reads as TGTGCCAGTAGTATAGATCAGACTGCGAGCACCGGGGAGCTGTTTTTT. This translates into CASSIDQTASTGELFF.